Presented here are 32 T cell receptor beta chains from one specimen sequenced in a study of Ad26.COV2.S vaccination and SARS-CoV-2 variants. Treatment noted: over 15 received Ad26.COV2.S at low or high dose, single or two shots; roughly five received placebo; per-sample allocation not given. Vaccine and placebo recipients were sampled on day 63 after the first injection. Produced via immunoSEQ multiplex PCR; TCRdb's table is partial and in-frame only. The table records a few hundred thousand clones, less than 95% of them present only once. Sequenced here: peripheral blood, sampled in a trial of Ad26.COV2.S vaccine versus placebo. These receptors all come from a person aged 18 to 59 who received the Ad26.COV2.S COVID-19 vaccine or a placebo.

The gene calls are TRBV7-9 and TRBJ1-2; D gene unclear. The CDR3 spans 12 residues. Germline CDR1 is SEHNR and CDR2 is FQNEAQ (reference sequence). V was shortened by 3 bases and J by 8 bases, with 10 bases between the two germline ends. CDR3 bases: TGTGCCAGCAGCTTGTGGAGGGAAGGCTACACCTTC. This translates into CASSLWREGYTF.

The chain carries TRBV21-1 and TRBJ2-5. TRBV21-1 is marked as a pseudogene. This CDR3 is 12 amino acids long. In DNA form, the CDR3 reads TGTGCCAGCAGCGGGAAGACGGAGACCCAGTACTTC. Translated, it gives CASSGKTETQYF.

The J gene is TRBJ2-5, the V gene TRBV7-7; possibly TRBD2 for D (5 bases). CDR3 length: 11 amino acids. Germline V CDR1 and CDR2: SSHAT, FNYEAQ (reference sequence). V shed 4 bases and J shed 5 bases, with 5 bases lying between them. In nucleotides, the CDR3 is TGTGCCAGCAGCTCGGGGGAGACCCAGTACTTC. The encoded protein is CASSSGETQYF.

The chain carries TRBV5-1 and TRBJ2-5, with 9 bases matching TRBD1. CDR1 and CDR2 from the germline V gene are SGHRS and YFSETQ. V dropped 4 bases and J dropped 2; count of bases not matched to a gene: 3. CDR3 length equals 14 residues. The CDR3 bases are TGCGCCAGCAGCGTCGGGACAGGGCAAGAGACCCAGTACTTC. Protein: CASSVGTGQETQYF.

The rearrangement joins TRBV5-4 to TRBJ2-3, with 11 bases identical to TRBD1. Germline V gene data show CDR1 as SGHNT and CDR2 as YYREEE (reference sequence). The CDR3 sequence is 14 residues long. V was clipped by 4 bases and J by 3 bases; unmatched bases: 1. CDR3 loop: CASSRDRGTDTQYF. The CDR3 DNA reads as TGTGCCAGCAGCCGGGACAGGGGGACAGATACGCAGTATTTT.

The chain carries TRBV15 and TRBJ2-1, with unresolved D. Germline-derived CDR1 and CDR2 are LNHNV and YYDKDF (reference sequence). There are 12 residues in the CDR3. V gave up 2 bases and J gave up 7 bases, with 6 bases separating them. CDR3: CATSRTSNEQFF. CDR3 bases: TGTGCCACCAGCAGAACCAGTAATGAGCAGTTCTTC.

The chain links TRBV18 to TRBJ2-5; maybe TRBD1 (5 bases). CDR3 size: 14 residues. V was shortened by 1 base and J by 5 bases, with 11 bases between the two germline ends. Germline V lookup: CDR1 KGHSH, CDR2 LQKENI. CDR3 sequence: CASSPRGQQETQYF. The DNA for the CDR3 is TGTGCCAGCTCACCACGGGGCCAACAGGAGACCCAGTACTTC.

The chain recombines TRBV5-1 with TRBJ2-1; 7 nucleotides align to TRBD2. V dropped 1 base and J dropped 3; count of bases not matched to a gene: 7. In germline, CDR1 is SGHRS, CDR2 YFSETQ. The CDR3 length is 16 residues. The CDR3 protein is CASSLSPGRNYNEQFF. The CDR3 DNA is TGCGCCAGCAGCTTGAGCCCCGGGAGGAACTACAATGAGCAGTTCTTC.

This clone was detected once. The rearrangement links TRBV5-4 to TRBJ2-2; 11 bases are shared with TRBD2. CDR1 is SGHNT and CDR2 is YYREEE in the germline V gene (reference sequence). The CDR3 length is 14 residues. The ends lost 2 bases at V and 6 bases at J; junction bases unmatched: 0. CDR3 DNA sequence: TGTGCCAGCAGCTTACTAGCGGGAGCCGGGGAGCTGTTTTTT. Translation: CASSLLAGAGELFF.

V and J are TRBV7-2 and TRBJ2-1; weak D call: TRBD1 (6 bases). The CDR3 totals 14 residues. Germline V CDR1 and CDR2: SGHTA, FQGNSA. Trimming shortened V by 5 bases and J by 10 bases, and 18 bases separated the two germline ends. In DNA, the CDR3 is TGTGCCAGCAGCCTAGGGGGACCCATAAGAGAGCAGTTCTTC. Encoded protein: CASSLGGPIREQFF.

V gene TRBV6-5 combines with J gene TRBJ2-1; 10 positions agree with TRBD1. J was trimmed by 7 bases and V by 5 bases; bases with no gene match: 8. The length of the CDR3 is 15 residues. Germline V gene sequence: CDR1 MNHEY, CDR2 SVGAGI. The CDR3 loop reads CASSIRTGGKNEQFF. The CDR3 bases are TGTGCCAGCAGTATACGGACAGGGGGTAAGAATGAGCAGTTCTTC.

This rearrangement joins TRBV5-8 to TRBJ1-1, with 11 bases that match TRBD1. Trimming took 7 bases from V and 0 from J; bases not matched to a gene: 5. The germline CDR1 and CDR2 sequences are SGHTS and YDEGEE. The CDR3 has 15 residues. The CDR3 spells CASGTGGTLNTEAFF. The DNA of the CDR3 is TGTGCCAGCGGGACAGGGGGTACCTTGAACACTGAAGCTTTCTTT.

V and J are TRBV6-5 and TRBJ2-1; 12 positions match TRBD2. The CDR3 length is 16 residues. V shed 2 bases and J 6 bases; nucleotides not matched to a gene: 5. Germline-derived CDR1 and CDR2 are MNHEY and SVGAGI. The CDR3 DNA reads TGTGCCAGCAGTTACAACGGACTAGCGGGGATCAATGAGCAGTTCTTC. Translated: CASSYNGLAGINEQFF.

This rearrangement joins TRBV19 to TRBJ2-3, with TRBD2 identical over 10 bases. The J segment lost 0 bases and the V segment lost 3 bases, leaving 6 bases of the junction unmatched. This CDR3 is 17 amino acids long. Per the germline V gene, CDR1 is LNHDA and CDR2 is SQIVND (reference sequence). The CDR3 DNA is TGTGCCAGTAGTATCCGAGGACTAGCGGTTAGCACAGATACGCAGTATTTT. It encodes CASSIRGLAVSTDTQYF.

Points on this clone: An end of the junction differs from the germline gene, which may be a read error. The genes are TRBV18 and TRBJ2-1; D call uncertain. The CDR3 length is 13 residues. Germline V gives CDR1 KGHSH, CDR2 LQKENI. This CDR3 is CVSSLQVYNEQFF. In nucleotides, the CDR3 is TGTGTCAGCTCACTCCAGGTATACAATGAGCAGTTCTTC.

The DNA for the CDR3 is TGCAGCGTTGAAGGAGAGGAGACATTAAACACCGGGGAGCTGTTTTTT. Translation gives CSVEGEETLNTGELFF. The chain recombines TRBV29-1 with TRBJ2-2; D uncertain. The CDR3 loop spans 16 amino acids. Germline V gene data show CDR1 as SQVTM and CDR2 as ANQGSEA. The ends were cut back, 1 base at V and 2 bases at J, with 14 bases in the middle.

The rearrangement links TRBV5-4 to TRBJ2-1; 13 nucleotides agree with TRBD2. CDR1 and CDR2 from the germline V gene are SGHNT and YYREEE (reference sequence). V was pared by 4 bases and J by 4 bases, with 5 bases of the junction left unmatched. The CDR3 is 16 amino acids. CDR3 sequence (DNA): TGTGCCAGCAGCCCCGGGACTAGCGGGATGTACAATGAGCAGTTCTTC. Encoded protein: CASSPGTSGMYNEQFF.

This sequence joins TRBV28 and TRBJ2-7; 9 nucleotides line up with TRBD1. Germline assignment: CDR1 MDHEN and CDR2 SYDVKM. The CDR3 contains 14 residues. Germline trimming cut 8 bases from V and 6 bases from J; bases unmatched to any gene: 11. The CDR3 protein is CASSIGTGLSEQYF. CDR3 nucleotide sequence: TGTGCCAGCTCAATCGGGACAGGGCTCTCCGAGCAGTACTTC.

The genes are TRBV29-1 and TRBJ2-3; TRBD2 matches 11 bases. CDR3 length: 15 residues. From germline, CDR1 is SQVTM and CDR2 ANQGSEA. V lost 6 bases to trimming and J lost 2 bases; unmatched junction nucleotides: 7. CDR3 sequence: CSVAGTSGATDTQYF. In nucleotides, the CDR3 is TGCAGCGTGGCCGGGACTAGCGGTGCCACAGATACGCAGTATTTT.

J is TRBJ1-5 and V is TRBV5-5, with D possibly matching TRBD1 (5 bases). With 4 bases removed from V and 1 base from J, the gap between germline ends came to 9 bases. The CDR3 is 14 amino acids. Looked up from germline, CDR1 is SGHKS and CDR2 is YYEKEE (reference sequence). CDR3: CASSGGGSNQPQHF. The CDR3 nucleotides read TGTGCCAGCAGCGGGGGTGGGAGCAATCAGCCCCAGCATTTT. Full variable domain (rest looked up from reference TRBV5-5 and TRBJ1-5): DAGVTQSPTHLIKTRGQQVTLRCSPISGHKSVSWYQQVLGQGPQFIFQYYEKEERGRGNFPDRFSARQFPNYSSELNVNALLLGDSALYLCASSGGGSNQPQHFGDGTRLSIL.

The chain is built from TRBV5-1 and TRBJ2-5, with D maybe TRBD1 (6 bases). Per the germline V gene, CDR1 is SGHRS and CDR2 is YFSETQ. V lost 3 bases and J 3 bases, leaving 9 bases between the germline ends. CDR3 length: 13 amino acids. CDR3 sequence reads: CASSSRQEETQYF. DNA for the CDR3: TGCGCCAGCAGCTCCCGACAGGAAGAGACCCAGTACTTC.

The V and J genes are TRBV6-2 or TRBV6-3 and TRBJ2-4; D might be TRBD1 or TRBD2, each matching 5 bases. This CDR3 comprises 18 residues. V was cut by 4 bases and J by 0 bases, with 19 bases left in between. Germline CDR1 is MNHEY and CDR2 is SVGEGT. The CDR3 region has the DNA TGTGCCAGCAGTTCGGGACGTAGAATTGAGCTAGCCAAAAACATTCAGTACTTC. This translates into CASSSGRRIELAKNIQYF.

This clone was counted a single time. This chain uses TRBV12-5 with TRBJ1-6; D gene unclear. Trimming stripped 8 bases from V and 6 bases from J, with 20 bases between. The CDR3 sequence is 16 residues long. Germline CDR1 reads LGHNT; CDR2 reads FRNRAP. CDR3 amino acids: CASTVASAATNSPLHF. CDR3 nucleotide sequence: TGTGCTAGTACGGTTGCGTCGGCAGCCACTAATTCACCCCTCCACTTT.

V usage is TRBV27 and J usage is TRBJ1-1; D is perhaps TRBD1 (5 bases). Germline CDR1 MNHEY, CDR2 SMNVEV (reference sequence). The CDR3 sequence is 16 residues long. Trimming removed 0 bases from V and 0 bases from J, with 11 bases in between. The CDR3 coding sequence is TGTGCCAGCAGTTTATCGGAGGGGACCGTGAACACTGAAGCTTTCTTT. Its translation is CASSLSEGTVNTEAFF.

J is TRBJ2-5 and V is TRBV7-2, with 8 bases lining up with TRBD1. This CDR3 contains 15 residues. V shed 7 bases, J shed 5 bases, and the junction held 12 bases outside the gene matches. Looked up from germline, CDR1 is SGHTA and CDR2 is FQGNSA. Written as DNA, the CDR3 is TGTGCCAGCACCCAGCAGGGGGCCCCCGGGGAGACCCAGTACTTC. Protein sequence: CASTQQGAPGETQYF. The full variable domain, with the rest looked up from reference TRBV7-2 and TRBJ2-5, is GAGVSQSPSNKVTEKGKDVELRCDPISGHTALYWYRQSLGQGLEFLIYFQGNSAPDKSGLPSDRFSAERTGGSVSTLTIQRTQQEDSAVYLCASTQQGAPGETQYFGPGTRLLVL.

This clone was recorded only once. The rearrangement links TRBV7-9 to TRBJ1-4; D is uncertain. The CDR3 spans 14 residues. Germline V lookup: CDR1 SEHNR, CDR2 FQNEAQ (reference sequence). Trimming cost V 8 bases and J 0 bases, with 10 bases left between them. Here the CDR3 reads CASGYRATNEKLFF. The DNA of the CDR3 is TGTGCCAGCGGTTACAGAGCAACTAATGAAAAACTGTTTTTT.

The chain couples TRBV7-2 to TRBJ2-7, with 10 bases lining up with TRBD1. The CDR3 has 14 amino acids. V was pared by 4 bases and J by 6 bases, with 6 bases of the junction left unmatched. Germline lookup yields CDR1 SGHTA and CDR2 FQGNSA. This CDR3 is CASSSGQGVGEQYF. CDR3 nucleotides: TGTGCCAGCAGCTCCGGACAGGGGGTCGGCGAGCAGTACTTC. Full variable domain (missing parts from reference TRBV7-2 and TRBJ2-7): GAGVSQSPSNKVTEKGKDVELRCDPISGHTALYWYRQSLGQGLEFLIYFQGNSAPDKSGLPSDRFSAERTGGSVSTLTIQRTQQEDSAVYLCASSSGQGVGEQYFGPGTRLTVT.

V usage is TRBV18 and J usage is TRBJ1-3; possible D gene TRBD1, 5 bases. V dropped 4 bases and J dropped 4 bases, with 17 bases sitting between them. The CDR3 covers 16 residues. Germline CDR1 is KGHSH and CDR2 is LQKENI. The CDR3 region is CASSQYGTSLGNTIYF. CDR3 sequence (DNA): TGTGCCAGCTCACAATACGGGACCTCGCTCGGAAACACCATATATTTT.

The chain joins TRBV5-6 to TRBJ2-3; D possibly corresponds to TRBD1 (6 bases). V gave up 2 bases and J gave up 0 bases, with 13 bases separating them. CDR3 length equals 16 residues. The germline V gene encodes CDR1 SGHDT and CDR2 YYEEEE. CDR3 sequence (DNA): TGTGCCAGCAGCTTACGACAGGCTTATAGCACAGATACGCAGTATTTT. Translation gives CASSLRQAYSTDTQYF. Full variable domain (remainder filled in from reference TRBV5-6 and TRBJ2-3): DAGVTQSPTHLIKTRGQQVTLRCSPKSGHDTVSWYQQALGQGPQFIFQYYEEEERQRGNFPDRFSGHQFPNYSSELNVNALLLGDSALYLCASSLRQAYSTDTQYFGPGTRLTVL.

The chain has TRBV27 and TRBJ2-7, with 8 positions matching TRBD2. With V trimmed by 3 bases and J by 1 base, 5 bases remained unmatched. Germline V gene lookup returns CDR1 MNHEY and CDR2 SMNVEV (reference sequence). The CDR3 extends over 15 amino acids. CDR3 in DNA: TGTGCCAGCAGTTTCTCCGGGACTAGTTCCTACGAGCAGTACTTC. It translates to CASSFSGTSSYEQYF.

The gene calls are TRBV19 and TRBJ2-7, with 9 bases that match TRBD1. The junction had 10 bases not matched to a gene; V was cut back by 4 bases and J by 6 bases. The CDR3 extends over 15 amino acids. Germline V lookup: CDR1 LNHDA, CDR2 SQIVND (reference sequence). CDR3: CASSTSTGGSVEQYF. In nucleotides, the CDR3 is TGTGCCAGTAGTACCTCGACAGGGGGAAGTGTCGAGCAGTACTTC.

The chain's CDR3 is CASSLGLAGTGELFF. Here the CDR3 DNA reads TGTGCCAGCAGCCTGGGACTAGCAGGGACCGGGGAGCTGTTTTTT. The chain recombines TRBV5-4 with TRBJ2-2; 9 bases map to TRBD2. V trimming: 4 bases; J trimming: 5 bases; junction bases outside the gene matches: 6. Germline CDR1 and CDR2: SGHNT and YYREEE (reference sequence). The CDR3 consists of 15 residues. The full variable domain, rest sourced from reference TRBV5-4 and TRBJ2-2, is ETGVTQSPTHLIKTRGQQVTLRCSSQSGHNTVSWYQQALGQGPQFIFQYYREEENGRGNFPPRFSGLQFPNYSSELNVNALELDDSALYLCASSLGLAGTGELFFGEGSRLTVL.